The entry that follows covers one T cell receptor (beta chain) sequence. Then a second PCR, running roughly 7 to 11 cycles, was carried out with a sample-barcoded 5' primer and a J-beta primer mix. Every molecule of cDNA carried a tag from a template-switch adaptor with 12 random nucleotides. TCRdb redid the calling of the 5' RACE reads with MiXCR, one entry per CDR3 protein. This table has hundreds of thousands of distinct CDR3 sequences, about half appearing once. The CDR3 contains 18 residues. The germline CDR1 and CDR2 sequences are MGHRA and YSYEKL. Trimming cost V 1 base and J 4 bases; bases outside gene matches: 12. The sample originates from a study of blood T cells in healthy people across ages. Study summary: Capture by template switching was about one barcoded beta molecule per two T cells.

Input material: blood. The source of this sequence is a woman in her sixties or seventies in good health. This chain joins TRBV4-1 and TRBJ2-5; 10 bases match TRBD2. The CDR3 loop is CASSQARALAGVTETQYF. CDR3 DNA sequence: TGCGCCAGCAGCCAAGCACGGGCTCTAGCGGGAGTTACAGAGACCCAGTACTTC.